The source of this T cell receptor (beta chain) is a study of blood T cell repertoires in COVID-19. CDR1 and CDR2 from the germline V gene are MDHEN and SYDVKM. The CDR3 extends over 16 amino acids. Deletions cut 1 base from V and 2 bases from J, with 14 bases between. Original processing notes: Amplified reference gene primers provided the basis for estimating nucleated cell counts. Only in-frame clones appear in the TCRdb table, and some are missing; sequencing was by immunoSEQ multiplex PCR. Clone size and V and J calls were adopted from that table, with D and trimming inferred from the DNA. The repertoire holds about 150,000 clones, with 80% as singletons.

Material: peripheral blood. The source is a man in his fifties or sixties with acute or convalescent COVID-19. V gene TRBV28 combines with J gene TRBJ1-2; maybe TRBD1 (5 bases). This CDR3 is CASSLFQGSGNYGYTF. The DNA for the CDR3 is TGTGCCAGCAGTTTATTCCAGGGTAGCGGCAACTATGGCTACACCTTC.